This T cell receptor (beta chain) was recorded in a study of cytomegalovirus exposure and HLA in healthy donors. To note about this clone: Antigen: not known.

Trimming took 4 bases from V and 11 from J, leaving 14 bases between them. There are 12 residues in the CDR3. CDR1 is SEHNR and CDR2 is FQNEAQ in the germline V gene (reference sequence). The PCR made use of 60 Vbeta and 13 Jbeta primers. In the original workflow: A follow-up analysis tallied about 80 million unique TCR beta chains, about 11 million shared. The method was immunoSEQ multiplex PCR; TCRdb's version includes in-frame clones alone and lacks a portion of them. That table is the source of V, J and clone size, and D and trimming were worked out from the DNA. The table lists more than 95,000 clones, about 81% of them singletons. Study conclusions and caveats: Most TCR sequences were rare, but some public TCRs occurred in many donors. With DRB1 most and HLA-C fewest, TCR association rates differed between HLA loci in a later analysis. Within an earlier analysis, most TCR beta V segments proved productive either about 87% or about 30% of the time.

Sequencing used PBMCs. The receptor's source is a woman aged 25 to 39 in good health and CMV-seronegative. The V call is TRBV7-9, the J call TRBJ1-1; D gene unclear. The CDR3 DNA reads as TGTGCCAGCAGCTCGGCGGAGGGAACGGCTTTCTTT. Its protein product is CASSSAEGTAFF.